A selection of T cell receptor beta chains follows, all from one sample in a study of T cell repertoires in cytomegalovirus infection. TCRdb reprocessed the reads via MiXCR and lists one record per CDR3 protein. The sample has approximately 240,000 distinct CDR3 sequences; roughly an eighth are singletons. The sample taken for sequencing was PBMCs. The receptors were sampled from a human donor in good health (CMV status not recorded). Some clones in this sample may be carry-over from other donors' samples. The CDR3 runs from the conserved cysteine through the conserved F or W. The D gene is left open where the match is weak. A row's size may be missing; if present it is once, few, many or a size class.

.	TRBJ2-7	many	TRBV29-1	TGCAGCGTCAAGACAGCCGACGAGCAGTACTTC	CSVKTADEQYF
.	TRBJ2-1	.	TRBV11-2	TGTGCCAGCAGCTTAGACCGGGGTAGCTCCTACAATGAGCAGTTCTTC	CASSLDRGSSYNEQFF
.	TRBJ2-1	many	TRBV27	TGTGCCAGTCGGGGTTTAAGGGATTTCGCCTACAATGAGCAGTTCTTC	CASRGLRDFAYNEQFF
TRBD2	TRBJ2-7	many	TRBV9	TGTGCCAGCAGCGTAGCTCCAGCGGGGTCCTACGAGCAGTACTTC	CASSVAPAGSYEQYF
.	TRBJ1-5	many	TRBV28	TGTGCCAGCAGTTGGGTCCAGGGCGGCAATCAGCCCCAGCATTTT	CASSWVQGGNQPQHF
.	TRBJ1-5	many	TRBV6-1	TGTGCCAGCAGTCCCCGGGGGGGGCAAGTGAAGCCCCAGCATTTT	CASSPRGGQVKPQHF
.	TRBJ1-6	many	TRBV29-1	TGCAGCGTTAAATCCGGAGCCAACCTTAATTCACCCCTCCACTTT	CSVKSGANLNSPLHF
.	TRBJ2-1	many	TRBV27	TGTGCCAGCAGTTTATCGGCGAACAATGAGCAGTTCTTC	CASSLSANNEQFF
TRBD1	TRBJ1-1	many	TRBV7-2	TGTGCCAGCAGCCAAAATCGACAGGGGGGAACTGAAGCTTTCTTT	CASSQNRQGGTEAFF
TRBD1	TRBJ2-3	.	TRBV24-1	TGTGCCACCAGTGTTAGTAGTGCAGGGGGTACGCAGTATTTT	CATSVSSAGGTQYF
TRBD1	TRBJ2-1	few	TRBV29-1	TGCAGCGTTGAAGATCTCGGGACAGGGGTGGCCAATGAGCAGTTCTTC	CSVEDLGTGVANEQFF
.	TRBJ1-2	.	TRBV20-1	TGCAGTGCCCGCGCTAGTTCCTATGGCTACACCTTC	CSARASSYGYTF
.	TRBJ2-3	many	TRBV11-3	TGTGCCAGCAGCTTCGGACGTCGAGGTAGTACAGATACGCAGTATTTT	CASSFGRRGSTDTQYF
TRBD2	TRBJ2-5	many	TRBV7-2	TGTGCCAGCAGCTTAGAAACTAGCGGGGGGGCTTGGGGCGGGGAGAAAGAGACCCAGTACTTC	CASSLETSGGAWGGEKETQYF
TRBD1	TRBJ2-7	many	TRBV7-2	TGTGCCAGCAGCAGCAGGGGGCAGGGGCAGTACTTC	CASSSRGQGQYF
.	TRBJ2-3	few	TRBV2	TGTGCCAGCAGGAGGGACTTGCCAGATACGCAGTATTTT	CASRRDLPDTQYF
TRBD2	TRBJ2-5	.	TRBV19	TGTGCCAGTAGTTCCAGGACTAGGCAAGAGACCCAGTACTTC	CASSSRTRQETQYF
.	TRBJ1-4	few	TRBV19	TGTGCCAGCGGACCCTGGAGAGAAAAACTGTTTTTT	CASGPWREKLFF
.	TRBJ1-5	.	TRBV3-1	TGTGCCAGCAGCCAAGTCTCAGGGGCCAATCAGCCCCAGCATTTT	CASSQVSGANQPQHF
.	TRBJ1-1	many	TRBV7-2	TGTGCCAGCAGCTTAGGGGGTACAGGGCGGGGAAACACTGAAGCTTTCTTT	CASSLGGTGRGNTEAFF
TRBD1	TRBJ2-6	many	TRBV7-2	TGTGCCAGCAGCTTAGTAACAGGGGTCGGTTCTGGGGCCAACGTCCTGACTTTC	CASSLVTGVGSGANVLTF
TRBD2	TRBJ2-1	many	TRBV7-3	TGTGCCAGCAGCCCTGCCTTGACGGGGGGCTCCTACAATGAGCAGTTCTTC	CASSPALTGGSYNEQFF
TRBD1	TRBJ2-7	many	TRBV12-3/TRBV12-4	TGTGCCAGCAGTTTCGGACAGGACTACGAGCAGTACTTC	CASSFGQDYEQYF
TRBD2	TRBJ2-3	many	TRBV7-2	TGTGCCAGCAGCTTAGGGTCGGGAGGTGAGACAGATACGCAGTATTTT	CASSLGSGGETDTQYF
TRBD1	TRBJ2-7	.	TRBV6-5	TGTGCCAGCAGTTACACAGGACAGGGCGGCGAGCAGTACTTC	CASSYTGQGGEQYF
TRBD2	TRBJ2-5	many	TRBV2	TGTGCCAGCTTCCGGGAGGTCCAAGAGACCCAGTACTTC	CASFREVQETQYF
.	TRBJ2-7	.	TRBV9	TGTGCCAGCAGCGTAGTCCCGGGGGCCTACGAGCAGTACTTC	CASSVVPGAYEQYF
TRBD1	TRBJ1-5	many	TRBV12-3/TRBV12-4	TGTGCCAGCAGTTTCAGGGGGGGGAGCAATCAGCCCCAGCATTTT	CASSFRGGSNQPQHF
TRBD1	TRBJ2-5	many	TRBV7-3	TGTGCCAGCAGCTTGGCCACGCCGGGACAGGGGCAACAGACCCAGTACTTC	CASSLATPGQGQQTQYF
TRBD2	TRBJ2-7	many	TRBV28	TGTGCCACAAGCGGGACTTTTTACGAGCAGTACTTC	CATSGTFYEQYF
TRBD2	TRBJ2-1	many	TRBV6-6	TGTGCCAGCAGACCCGGACTAGCGGGGGGGGATGAGCAGTTCTTC	CASRPGLAGGDEQFF
TRBD1	TRBJ2-7	many	TRBV28	TGTGCCAGCAGTTTGCCGGGACAGGGAACCTACGAGCAGTACTTC	CASSLPGQGTYEQYF
.	TRBJ1-1	many	TRBV7-3	TGTGCCAGCAGCTTGAGGGGGGCAGGTGAAGCTTTCTTT	CASSLRGAGEAFF
TRBD2	TRBJ2-1	.	TRBV29-1	TGCAGCGTTGAGCTAGGGACTAGCGGGGGGAATGAGCAGTTCTTC	CSVELGTSGGNEQFF
.	TRBJ1-6	many	TRBV6-2/TRBV6-3	TGTGCCAGCAGCTCCCGGGGAGGGGAGGATTCACCCCTCCACTTT	CASSSRGGEDSPLHF
TRBD2	TRBJ2-7	many	TRBV6-2/TRBV6-3	TGTGCCAGCATACGCAGCGGGAGCTACGAGCAGTACTTC	CASIRSGSYEQYF
.	TRBJ2-1	many	TRBV28	TGTGCCAGCAGTTTAATAGGGGACAATGAGCAGTTCTTC	CASSLIGDNEQFF
.	TRBJ1-6	.	TRBV4-2	TGTGCCAGCAGCCAAGATGCAGGTTATAATTCACCCCTCCACTTT	CASSQDAGYNSPLHF
.	TRBJ1-1	many	TRBV7-8	TGTGCCAGCAGCTCGGGGGACACCACCGAAGCTGAAGCTTTCTTT	CASSSGDTTEAEAFF
TRBD2	TRBJ2-1	many	TRBV28	TGTGCCAGCAGTTTATTCCCTCCGGGGACTAGCGGGAGATTGAATGAGCAGTTCTTC	CASSLFPPGTSGRLNEQFF
.	TRBJ2-2	many	TRBV11-2	TGTGCCAGCAGCCCGGACTTAGCTGGGGAGCTGTTTTTT	CASSPDLAGELFF
.	TRBJ1-5	many	TRBV19	TGTGCCAGTAGTACGCGGGGTGGGAGCAATCAGCCCCAGCATTTT	CASSTRGGSNQPQHF
TRBD1	TRBJ1-1	few	TRBV2	TGTGCCAGCAGTGAAGCGTCCAGGGGGGACACTGAAGCTTTCTTT	CASSEASRGDTEAFF
TRBD1	TRBJ1-2	.	TRBV20-1	TGCAGTGCTAGCCCCCCAGGGGGTAGGTATGGCTACACCTTC	CSASPPGGRYGYTF
.	TRBJ1-5	many	TRBV12-3/TRBV12-4	TGTGCCAGCAGTTTCACTCCCCCCCAGCCCCAGCATTTT	CASSFTPPQPQHF
.	TRBJ1-4	.	TRBV5-6	TGTGCCAGCAGCGTTGCCATTGGAGAACTGTTTTTT	CASSVAIGELFF
.	TRBJ1-5	few	TRBV12-3/TRBV12-4	TGTGCCAGCAGTAGGGACCTTAGCAATCAGCCCCAGCATTTT	CASSRDLSNQPQHF
.	TRBJ1-5	many	TRBV7-2	TGTGCCAGCAGCTTAGAGGCCGGGAGGGGCGGGGATTTCAATCAGCCCCAGCATTTT	CASSLEAGRGGDFNQPQHF
TRBD1	TRBJ1-6	many	TRBV19	TGTGCCAGTAGCAACGGACAGGGATATAATTCACCCCTCCACTTT	CASSNGQGYNSPLHF
TRBD1	TRBJ2-2	many	TRBV7-2	TGTGCCAGCAGCTGGTCGACAGGGGCCACCGGGGAGCTGTTTTTT	CASSWSTGATGELFF
TRBD1	TRBJ2-7	few	TRBV9	TGTGCCAGCAGCCCAGTCCAGGGGGCGGGGGAGCAGTACTTC	CASSPVQGAGEQYF
TRBD1	TRBJ1-1	.	TRBV7-6	TGTGCCAGCAGCAGGTTTCCGGGGGGGACAGCTAACACTGAAGCTTTCTTT	CASSRFPGGTANTEAFF